These 32 T cell receptor beta chains share one sample of origin, sequenced in a study of cytomegalovirus exposure and HLA in healthy donors. Amplification used 60 Vbeta primers and 13 Jbeta primers. Profiling relied on immunoSEQ multiplex PCR, and the TCRdb table lists in-frame clones only, not all of them. The sample lists about 96,000 clones, about 70% occurring once. Sequenced sample: PBMCs. Receptors were obtained from a female donor in good health and CMV-seropositive.

The chain links TRBV11-2 to TRBJ2-1, with no clear D. The CDR3 extends over 15 amino acids. With 5 bases removed from V and 0 bases from J, the gap between germline ends came to 11 bases. CDR1 and CDR2 (germline): SGHAT, FQNNGV. The CDR3 spells CASSAGRSSYNEQFF. In DNA, the CDR3 is TGTGCCAGCAGCGCCGGTCGGAGCTCCTACAATGAGCAGTTCTTC.

Written as DNA, the CDR3 is TGCGCCAGCAGCCAACCCCGGTCAGCGGGAGCCTACAATGAGCAGTTCTTC. Translated: CASSQPRSAGAYNEQFF. The V gene is TRBV4-1, the J gene TRBJ2-1, with 8 nucleotides matching TRBD2. The CDR3 runs 17 residues. The V segment lost 2 bases and the J segment 2 bases; nucleotides outside the gene matches: 8. Germline values: CDR1 MGHRA, CDR2 YSYEKL.

This clone was observed a single time. In nucleotides, the CDR3 is TGTGCCAGCAGCTCGGGACAGTCACTCACTTCTGAAGCTTTCTTT. Its protein product is CASSSGQSLTSEAFF. The gene calls are TRBV7-9 and TRBJ1-1; 7 bases line up with TRBD1. The CDR3 consists of 15 residues. With 4 bases clipped from V and 6 bases from J, the junction kept 11 bases outside the gene matches. CDR1 is SEHNR, CDR2 FQNEAQ, per germline (reference sequence).

The chain employs TRBV5-1 and TRBJ1-3; TRBD1 is a possible D gene (6 bases). The CDR3 spans 15 residues. V lost 2 bases and J lost 0, with 9 bases in between. Germline-derived CDR1 and CDR2 are SGHRS and YFSETQ. CDR3 bases: TGCGCCAGCAGCTTCAGGGGCGACTCTGGAAACACCATATATTTT. Its translation: CASSFRGDSGNTIYF.

The V call is TRBV6-1, the J call TRBJ2-7; 9 bases map to TRBD1. CDR1 is MNHNS and CDR2 is SASEGT in the germline V gene. This CDR3 region has 14 residues. V was clipped by 5 bases and J by 1 base; unmatched bases: 3. This CDR3 reads CASSRDRESYEQYF. The CDR3 DNA reads as TGTGCCAGCAGTCGGGACAGGGAGTCCTACGAGCAGTACTTC.

The chain recombines TRBV7-9 with TRBJ1-1, with D maybe TRBD1 (6 bases). V was pared by 5 bases and J by 2 bases, with 12 bases between. Germline-derived CDR1 and CDR2 are SEHNR and FQNEAQ (reference sequence). This CDR3 comprises 14 residues. DNA of the CDR3: TGTGCCAGCAGCCCGTGGACAGTCAACACTGAAGCTTTCTTT. Translation: CASSPWTVNTEAFF.

V is TRBV5-6 and J is TRBJ2-1; 7 positions match TRBD2. This CDR3 is 13 amino acids long. The germline V gene has CDR1 SGHDT and CDR2 YYEEEE. V trimming: 4 bases; J trimming: 2 bases; junction bases outside the gene matches: 0. In nucleotides, the CDR3 is TGTGCCAGCAGCGCGGGAGCCTACAATGAGCAGTTCTTC. Amino acids: CASSAGAYNEQFF.

This chain connects TRBV10-2 to TRBJ2-1, with 9 bases lining up with TRBD1. With 5 bases clipped from V and 7 bases from J, the junction kept 9 bases outside the gene matches. Germline V gene lookup returns CDR1 WSHSY and CDR2 SAAADI. There are 15 residues in the CDR3. The CDR3 spells CASSRTGQGRNEQFF. The CDR3 DNA follows: TGCGCCAGCAGTAGGACGGGACAGGGTAGAAATGAGCAGTTCTTC.

This clone was detected only a few times. The chain joins TRBV28 to TRBJ2-3, with 13 bases aligning to TRBD2. Germline CDR1 reads MDHEN; CDR2 reads SYDVKM. V was clipped by 7 bases and J by 6 bases; unmatched bases: 13. This CDR3 is 17 amino acids long. The CDR3 is CASTSPGTSGRGDTQYF. Written as DNA, the CDR3 is TGTGCCAGCACGTCCCCTGGTACTAGCGGGAGGGGGGATACGCAGTATTTT.

The chain has TRBV29-1 and TRBJ2-3; D is unclear. There are 12 residues in the CDR3. Deletions cut 3 bases from V and 3 bases from J, with 7 bases between. The germline V gene has CDR1 SQVTM and CDR2 ANQGSEA. For the CDR3, the DNA is TGCAGCGTTGATGACAATACAGATACGCAGTATTTT. It is translated as CSVDDNTDTQYF.

The chain is built from TRBV6-4 and TRBJ2-2; weak D call: TRBD1 (5 bases). Trimming cost V 6 bases and J 3 bases, with 11 bases left between them. The CDR3 spans 14 residues. Germline assignment: CDR1 MRHNA and CDR2 SNTAGT. The CDR3 reads CASRKGYDTGELFF. CDR3 sequence (DNA): TGTGCCAGCAGAAAGGGGTACGACACCGGGGAGCTGTTTTTT.

The chain has TRBV5-1 and TRBJ1-1, with TRBD1 matching over 8 bases. CDR1 and CDR2 from the germline V gene are SGHRS and YFSETQ. With V trimmed by 4 bases and J by 1 base, 6 bases remained unmatched. This CDR3 has 15 residues. The DNA for the CDR3 is TGCGCCAGCAGCCGGAGCACAGGGGGGAACACTGAAGCTTTCTTT. Translating it yields CASSRSTGGNTEAFF.

The chain links TRBV5-6 to TRBJ2-3; TRBD2 aligns across 11 bases. The germline gives CDR1 SGHDT, CDR2 YYEEEE. V dropped 4 bases and J dropped 3; count of bases not matched to a gene: 7. The CDR3 covers 16 residues. The CDR3 sequence: CASSRPSGGTTDTQYF. The CDR3 region has the DNA TGTGCCAGCAGCCGGCCTAGCGGGGGGACTACAGATACGCAGTATTTT.

V and J are TRBV15 and TRBJ2-7; tentative D call: TRBD1 (5 bases). In germline, CDR1 is LNHNV, CDR2 YYDKDF (reference sequence). This CDR3 comprises 16 residues. V gave up 4 bases and J gave up 0 bases, with 16 bases separating them. The CDR3 protein is CATSTSKTGPSYEQYF. In DNA form, the CDR3 reads TGTGCCACCAGCACCTCAAAAACAGGACCCTCCTACGAGCAGTACTTC.

Remarks on this clone: Relative to the germline gene, one junction end is altered; a read error may explain this. The chain joins TRBV7-2 to TRBJ2-7; TRBD2 might be the D (6 bases). CDR1 is SGHTA, CDR2 FQGNSA, per germline. The CDR3 totals 13 residues. Here the CDR3 DNA reads TGTGCCAGCAGCCTAAATGGGGCCGGGGGACCTTCCTTC. Encoded protein: CASSLNGAGGPSF.

DNA for the CDR3: TGTGCCAGCCGGGGGTGGATAAGCACAGATACGCAGTATTTT. This gives the protein CASRGWISTDTQYF. The rearrangement joins TRBV18 to TRBJ2-3; tentative D call: TRBD2 (6 bases). Germline assignment: CDR1 KGHSH and CDR2 LQKENI. The CDR3 runs to 14 residues. Trimming left V 8 bases short and J 0 bases short, with 12 bases between. Filled out from reference TRBV18 and TRBJ2-3, the complete variable domain reads NAGVMQNPRHLVRRRGQEARLRCSPMKGHSHVYWYRQLPEEGLKFMVYLQKENIIDESGMPKERFSAEFPKEGPSILRIQQVVRGDSAAYFCASRGWISTDTQYFGPGTRLTVL.

This chain links TRBV28 with TRBJ2-3; the match to TRBD2 covers 8 bases. The J segment lost 5 bases and the V segment lost 3 bases, leaving 10 bases of the junction unmatched. In germline, CDR1 is MDHEN, CDR2 SYDVKM. The CDR3 totals 16 residues. The CDR3 DNA is TGTGCCAGCAGTTTCTTCGGAGCGGGAGATCAAGATACGCAGTATTTT. Amino acids: CASSFFGAGDQDTQYF.

The V call is TRBV4-2, the J call TRBJ1-3; no reliable D call. Germline CDR1 and CDR2: LGHNA and YNFKEQ. Trimming pared 4 bases from V and 4 bases from J, leaving 17 bases between. The CDR3 totals 16 residues. The chain's CDR3 is CASSPSGRLAGNTIYF. CDR3 bases: TGTGCCAGCAGCCCGAGTGGCAGGCTGGCGGGAAACACCATATATTTT.

This chain connects TRBV28 to TRBJ2-5; D is possibly TRBD2 (6 bases). Looked up from germline, CDR1 is MDHEN and CDR2 is SYDVKM. V shed 5 bases and J shed 5 bases, with 15 bases lying between them. The CDR3 length is 14 residues. The CDR3 nucleotides are TGTGCCAGCAGTCCGGGGACGGGGAGGGAGACCCAGTACTTC. Translating it yields CASSPGTGRETQYF.

The chain joins TRBV7-8 to TRBJ1-1; 9 bases fit TRBD1. The V gene end was trimmed by 2 bases and the J gene end by 3 bases; junction bases not matched to a gene: 10. The CDR3 length is 17 residues. Germline CDR1 and CDR2: SGHVS and FQNEAQ. CDR3 coding DNA: TGTGCCAGCAGCTTATGGGCGGTTGGACAGGGGCACACTGAAGCTTTCTTT. This sequence encodes CASSLWAVGQGHTEAFF.

V usage is TRBV5-1 and J usage is TRBJ2-5; 11 bases are a match to TRBD1. The germline gives CDR1 SGHRS, CDR2 YFSETQ. The V segment lost 3 bases and the J segment 4 bases; nucleotides outside the gene matches: 8. The CDR3 totals 16 residues. The DNA for the CDR3 is TGCGCCAGCAGCTCCGCCCCGGACAGGGGGCGAGAGACCCAGTACTTC. Its translation is CASSSAPDRGRETQYF.

The chain is built from TRBV10-2 and TRBJ1-2; 7 nucleotides align to TRBD1. The CDR3 sequence is 12 residues long. J was trimmed by 3 bases and V by 6 bases; bases with no gene match: 1. CDR1 and CDR2 (germline): WSHSY, SAAADI. The CDR3 sequence is CASSGQDYGYTF. CDR3 DNA sequence: TGCGCCAGCAGCGGACAGGACTATGGCTACACCTTC.

This chain links TRBV4-1 with TRBJ2-7; D call uncertain. The germline gives CDR1 MGHRA, CDR2 YSYEKL. Trimming shortened V by 4 bases and J by 6 bases, and 16 bases separated the two germline ends. The CDR3 loop spans 14 amino acids. CDR3 sequence: CASSLRPIGLEQYF. CDR3 nucleotide sequence: TGCGCCAGCAGCCTTCGGCCAATTGGGCTCGAGCAGTACTTC.

This chain joins TRBV13 and TRBJ1-2; 7 nucleotides line up with TRBD1. CDR1 PRHDT and CDR2 FYEKMQ come from the germline V gene (reference sequence). The CDR3 length is 14 residues. V gave up 4 bases and J gave up 5 bases; unmatched junction bases: 7. The CDR3 region has the DNA TGTGCCAGCAGCTCCCGACAGGGACGGTATGGCTACACCTTC. Residues: CASSSRQGRYGYTF.

CDR3 nucleotides: TGTGCCAGTAGTAGCTACAGGGGAGGCAATGAGCAGTTCTTC. It encodes CASSSYRGGNEQFF. This chain connects TRBV19 to TRBJ2-1, with D possibly matching TRBD1 (7 bases). V was cut by 4 bases and J by 6 bases, with 13 bases left in between. Germline lookup yields CDR1 LNHDA and CDR2 SQIVND (reference sequence). CDR3 size: 14 residues.

In its sample, this clone was seen once. The chain links TRBV4-2 to TRBJ2-7; D may be TRBD2 (6 bases). The CDR3 covers 17 residues. Trimming left V 0 bases short and J 2 bases short, with 17 bases between. The V gene's germline CDR1 is LGHNA and CDR2 YNFKEQ. The CDR3 DNA reads as TGTGCCAGCAGCCAAGAAGGTCTGGGGACTCCCGCCTACGAGCAGTACTTC. Encoded protein: CASSQEGLGTPAYEQYF.

J is TRBJ2-1 and V is TRBV5-6; TRBD2 aligns across 11 bases. Germline CDR1 reads SGHDT; CDR2 reads YYEEEE. The CDR3 has 14 amino acids. V lost 2 bases to trimming and J lost 7 bases; unmatched junction nucleotides: 2. CDR3 bases: TGTGCCAGCAGCTTTAGCGGGAGGGCAAATGAGCAGTTCTTC. This encodes CASSFSGRANEQFF. Full variable domain (remainder filled in from reference TRBV5-6 and TRBJ2-1): DAGVTQSPTHLIKTRGQQVTLRCSPKSGHDTVSWYQQALGQGPQFIFQYYEEEERQRGNFPDRFSGHQFPNYSSELNVNALLLGDSALYLCASSFSGRANEQFFGPGTRLTVL.

The chain has TRBV7-9 and TRBJ1-2; 8 bases map to TRBD1. CDR1 and CDR2 from the germline V gene are SEHNR and FQNEAQ (reference sequence). This CDR3 is built from 13 residues. The V segment lost 0 bases and the J segment 8 bases; nucleotides outside the gene matches: 2. CDR3 protein: CASSLAAGGGYTF. CDR3 in DNA: TGTGCCAGCAGCTTAGCCGCAGGGGGCGGCTACACCTTC.

The rearrangement uses TRBV19 and TRBJ2-3; 9 nucleotides align to TRBD1. Per germline, CDR1 LNHDA and CDR2 SQIVND (reference sequence). This CDR3 region has 14 residues. V lost 9 bases and J lost 3; bases outside the gene matches: 7. This CDR3 is CASRPTGGTDTQYF. In DNA, the CDR3 is TGTGCCAGCCGGCCGACAGGGGGGACAGATACGCAGTATTTT.

The J gene is TRBJ2-1, the V gene TRBV27, with a tentative D call TRBD2 (6 bases). Trimming pared 4 bases from V and 0 bases from J, leaving 7 bases between. The V gene's germline CDR1 is MNHEY and CDR2 SMNVEV (reference sequence). The CDR3 runs 14 residues. The CDR3 nucleotides are TGTGCCAGCAGTTGGGACTTCTCCTACAATGAGCAGTTCTTC. It is translated as CASSWDFSYNEQFF.

This clone was found once. The V gene is TRBV7-2, the J gene TRBJ2-7, with 7 bases fitting TRBD2. Per germline, CDR1 SGHTA and CDR2 FQGNSA. The CDR3 has 14 residues. J lost 5 bases, V lost 4 bases, and 8 bases had no gene match. CDR3 nucleotides: TGTGCCAGCAGCTCCTGGACTAGAGGCCACGAGCAGTACTTC. Residues: CASSSWTRGHEQYF.

This rearrangement joins TRBV6-5 to TRBJ2-5; 11 nucleotides match TRBD1. The assigned J gene may be wrong: the sequence end matches TRBJ2-7 better. CDR3 length equals 14 residues. Germline CDR1 reads MNHEY; CDR2 reads SVGAGI. The CDR3 sequence is CASSYGTGGGEQYF. Written as DNA, the CDR3 is TGTGCCAGCAGTTACGGGACAGGGGGTGGCGAGCAGTACTTC.